Below, 27 T cell receptor beta chains from the same sample are listed, as sequenced in a study of somatic mutations in cytotoxic T cells in rheumatoid arthritis. Repertoires were generated with immunoSEQ multiplex PCR, while TCRdb's copy carries only in-frame clones and drops some. The table includes some 30,000 clones, 75% to 85% detected once. The sample taken for sequencing was CD8+ T cells sorted from blood. Receptors originate from an adult with rheumatoid arthritis.

The chain has TRBV28 and TRBJ1-5; weak D call: TRBD1 (5 bases). The CDR3 runs to 18 residues. With 6 bases removed from V and 5 bases from J, the gap between germline ends came to 26 bases. CDR1 is MDHEN, CDR2 SYDVKM, per germline. This CDR3 reads CASSLDNPRTYGYQPQHF. CDR3 DNA: TGTGCCAGCAGCCTGGACAACCCCAGGACCTACGGGTATCAGCCCCAGCATTTT.

CDR3 coding DNA: TGTGCCAGCAGCCAAGGAGCGGCACTAGCATTGTTCGAGCAGTACTTC. Translation: CASSQGAALALFEQYF. The V gene is TRBV14, the J gene TRBJ2-7, with D maybe TRBD2 (6 bases). The germline CDR1 and CDR2 sequences are SGHDN and FVKESK. Trimming removed 1 base at V and 6 bases at J, with 19 bases between. The CDR3 consists of 16 residues.

The rearrangement uses TRBV12-1 and TRBJ1-4; TRBD1 is the table's D call, not checked against the DNA. TRBV12-1 is classified as a pseudogene. The CDR3 is 11 residues long. This CDR3 reads CASGNRGKLFF. The CDR3 DNA sequence: TGTGCCAGCGGGAACAGGGGAAAACTGTTTTTT.

The chain carries TRBV28 and TRBJ2-2; no clear D. The length of the CDR3 is 13 residues. The germline V gene has CDR1 MDHEN and CDR2 SYDVKM. V was cut by 3 bases and J by 1 base, with 3 bases left in between. The CDR3 nucleotides are TGTGCCAGCAGTTTCCAGAACACCGGGGAGCTGTTTTTT. Translation gives CASSFQNTGELFF. Using reference TRBV28 and TRBJ2-2 for the parts outside the CDR3, the full variable domain is DVKVTQSSRYLVKRTGEKVFLECVQDMDHENMFWYRQDPGLGLRLIYFSYDVKMKEKGDIPEGYSVSREKKERFSLILESASTNQTSMYLCASSFQNTGELFFGEGSRLTVL.

V and J are TRBV7-8 and TRBJ1-1, with D possibly matching TRBD1 (6 bases). This CDR3 comprises 21 residues. CDR1 and CDR2 (germline): SGHVS, FQNEAQ. Between the trimmed V and J ends, which lost 1 base and 3 bases, there was a span of 30 bases. The CDR3 DNA sequence: TGTGCCAGCAGCTTAGGAGACTACGAAGACGCAGGGGACATTCTATACACTGAAGCTTTCTTT. Amino acids: CASSLGDYEDAGDILYTEAFF.

The J gene is TRBJ2-3, the V gene TRBV2; 9 positions match TRBD2. Germline-derived CDR1 and CDR2 are SNHLY and FYNNEI. V was pared by 5 bases and J by 2 bases, with 11 bases of the junction left unmatched. CDR3 length equals 17 residues. CDR3 residues: CASSSGPWTSATDTQYF. The CDR3 DNA sequence: TGTGCCAGCAGTTCTGGGCCCTGGACTAGCGCCACAGATACGCAGTATTTT.

The V and J genes are TRBV10-3 and TRBJ1-2; possibly TRBD1 for D (6 bases). Germline lookup yields CDR1 ENHRY and CDR2 SYGVKD. The CDR3 is 15 amino acids. V was pared by 3 bases and J by 4 bases, with 15 bases between. The CDR3 sequence: CAISDPGQLLYGYTF. DNA of the CDR3: TGTGCCATCAGTGACCCTGGACAGTTGCTCTATGGCTACACCTTC.

This chain joins TRBV5-6 and TRBJ2-2, with TRBD1 identical over 8 bases. This CDR3 is built from 17 residues. The germline V gene has CDR1 SGHDT and CDR2 YYEEEE. Trimming cost V 0 bases and J 4 bases; bases outside gene matches: 8. The CDR3 protein is CASSLGAGGRITGELFF. In DNA form, the CDR3 reads TGTGCCAGCAGCTTGGGGGCAGGGGGCCGGATCACCGGGGAGCTGTTTTTT.

The chain couples TRBV25-1 to TRBJ2-5, with D possibly TRBD2 on 6 matching bases. Germline CDR1 MGHDK, CDR2 SYGVNS. This CDR3 spans 15 amino acids. The V end lost 3 bases, the J end lost 2 bases, and 13 bases lay between the germline ends. CDR3 nucleotides: TGTGCCAGCAGTGAGCCGGGACTTTCTCAAGAGACCCAGTACTTC. It yields the protein CASSEPGLSQETQYF.

The V and J genes are TRBV28 and TRBJ2-2, with 10 bases aligning to TRBD2. The V and J ends lost 6 bases and 6 bases, in that order; junction bases with no gene match: 13. The CDR3 length is 17 residues. Germline V gene data show CDR1 as MDHEN and CDR2 as SYDVKM. CDR3 nucleotides: TGTGCCAGCAGGTCTAGCGGGGGCCGATCCTCGCCCGGGGAGCTGTTTTTT. This codes for CASRSSGGRSSPGELFF.

This rearrangement joins TRBV6-1 to TRBJ1-2; possible D gene TRBD1, 6 bases. The CDR3 runs to 15 residues. CDR1 and CDR2 (germline): MNHNS, SASEGT. V was shortened by 2 bases and J by 7 bases, with 17 bases between the two germline ends. The CDR3 sequence: CASSEWAGAGRGYTF. The CDR3 nucleotides are TGTGCCAGCAGTGAATGGGCGGGGGCCGGGCGTGGCTACACCTTC.

This sequence joins TRBV28 and TRBJ1-1, with D perhaps matching TRBD1 (6 bases). Germline CDR1 MDHEN, CDR2 SYDVKM. The CDR3 runs to 16 residues. V was pared by 3 bases and J by 0 bases, with 14 bases between. This CDR3 reads CASSFETGTLNTEAFF. The CDR3 region has the DNA TGTGCCAGCAGTTTTGAAACAGGGACCTTGAACACTGAAGCTTTCTTT.

This sequence joins TRBV5-4 and TRBJ2-5, with 12 bases that match TRBD1. Germline lookup yields CDR1 SGHNT and CDR2 YYREEE (reference sequence). CDR3 length equals 13 residues. V shed 8 bases and J 7 bases; nucleotides not matched to a gene: 6. This chain's CDR3 is CARGTGGSATQYF. CDR3 DNA sequence: TGTGCCAGAGGGACAGGGGGCTCTGCGACCCAGTACTTC. The whole variable domain, filled in from reference TRBV5-4 and TRBJ2-5, reads ETGVTQSPTHLIKTRGQQVTLRCSSQSGHNTVSWYQQALGQGPQFIFQYYREEENGRGNFPPRFSGLQFPNYSSELNVNALELDDSALYLCARGTGGSATQYFGPGTRLLVL.

The chain joins TRBV5-1 to TRBJ1-5; D possibly corresponds to TRBD1 (6 bases). CDR3 length equals 14 residues. In germline, CDR1 is SGHRS, CDR2 YFSETQ. The V end was cut by 4 bases, the J end by 4 bases, with 12 bases between. The CDR3 region is CASSPDRTNQPQHF. In DNA form, the CDR3 reads TGCGCCAGCAGCCCGGACAGAACAAATCAGCCCCAGCATTTT.

This sequence joins TRBV13 and TRBJ1-1, with D unclear. From germline, CDR1 is PRHDT and CDR2 FYEKMQ (reference sequence). The germline V and J ends were trimmed by 1 base and 2 bases, with 11 bases remaining between them. The CDR3 length is 15 residues. Here the CDR3 DNA reads TGTGCCAGCAGCTTAGTCGGGGAAGTCAACACTGAAGCTTTCTTT. Translated: CASSLVGEVNTEAFF.

The CDR3: CASSDSADAGGAFF. The CDR3 nucleotides are TGTGCCAGCAGTGACTCGGCGGACGCTGGGGGAGCTTTCTTT. The gene calls are TRBV6-4 and TRBJ1-1; tentatively, D is TRBD1 (5 bases). The V and J ends lost 0 bases and 10 bases respectively, with 15 bases between them. Germline assignment: CDR1 MRHNA and CDR2 SNTAGT. There are 14 residues in the CDR3.

This clone was seen just once. V and J are TRBV11-3 and TRBJ1-3; D is perhaps TRBD1 (5 bases). Trimming pared 4 bases from V and 4 bases from J, leaving 17 bases between. The germline gives CDR1 SGHNT, CDR2 YENEEA. The CDR3 length is 16 residues. The CDR3 DNA is TGTGCCAGCAGCTGGGGACGGAGGGTGTCCGGAAACACCATATATTTT. This sequence encodes CASSWGRRVSGNTIYF.

This chain joins TRBV7-9 and TRBJ2-1; the D is unclear. Germline CDR1 SEHNR, CDR2 FQNEAQ (reference sequence). V was clipped by 6 bases and J by 1 base, with 4 bases between them. The CDR3 is made up of 12 amino acids. CDR3 protein: CASRVSYNEQFF. The CDR3 DNA reads TGTGCCAGCAGGGTGTCCTACAATGAGCAGTTCTTC.

V usage is TRBV6-4 and J usage is TRBJ2-2, with D unresolved. The germline V gene encodes CDR1 MRHNA and CDR2 SNTAGT. With 0 bases removed from V and 4 bases from J, the gap between germline ends came to 9 bases. CDR3 length: 15 residues. The CDR3 nucleotides are TGTGCCAGCAGTGACTCGTACTCTAGCACCGGGGAGCTGTTTTTT. Translation: CASSDSYSSTGELFF.

The chain couples TRBV5-6 to TRBJ2-5; possibly TRBD2 for D (7 bases). The germline CDR1 and CDR2 sequences are SGHDT and YYEEEE. The CDR3 loop spans 15 amino acids. V gave up 2 bases and J gave up 5 bases, with 16 bases separating them. The CDR3 DNA is TGTGCCAGCAGCTTTGGGGGGGGGCTCGGGGAGACCCAGTACTTC. Amino acids: CASSFGGGLGETQYF.

This clone was observed a single time. V and J are TRBV29-1 and TRBJ1-1; 11 nucleotides align to TRBD1. In germline, CDR1 is SQVTM, CDR2 ANQGSEA. CDR3 size: 13 residues. Germline trimming cut 7 bases from V and 4 bases from J; bases unmatched to any gene: 5. The CDR3 loop is CSGGQGAGTEAFF. CDR3 nucleotides: TGCAGCGGCGGACAGGGGGCGGGCACTGAAGCTTTCTTT.

The chain carries TRBV9 and TRBJ2-1, with 9 bases lining up with TRBD2. There are 13 residues in the CDR3. Germline loops: CDR1 SGDLS, CDR2 YYNGEE. V shed 0 bases and J 15 bases; nucleotides not matched to a gene: 7. This CDR3 reads CASSVGDSGSRFF. CDR3 nucleotides: TGTGCCAGCAGCGTAGGAGATAGCGGGAGCCGGTTCTTC.

In this sample, this clone turned up a few times. The chain uses TRBV5-4 and TRBJ1-4; 11 nucleotides line up with TRBD1. The V segment lost 1 base and the J segment 6 bases; nucleotides outside the gene matches: 2. CDR3 size: 15 residues. The germline V gene encodes CDR1 SGHNT and CDR2 YYREEE (reference sequence). CDR3 loop: CASSLPDRGHEKLFF. CDR3 coding DNA: TGTGCCAGCAGCTTGCCGGACAGGGGGCATGAAAAACTGTTTTTT.

This chain links TRBV5-1 with TRBJ2-7; no firm D call. This CDR3 has 15 residues. The germline V gene has CDR1 SGHRS and CDR2 YFSETQ. Trimming stripped 0 bases from V and 2 bases from J, with 12 bases between. In nucleotides, the CDR3 is TGCGCCAGCAGCTTGGTTGTTGGCGCTACCTACGAGCAGTACTTC. Encoded protein: CASSLVVGATYEQYF.

The chain couples TRBV29-1 to TRBJ2-5, with D maybe TRBD2 (5 bases). With the DNA end fitting TRBJ2-7 better, the J assignment may be wrong. From germline, CDR1 is SQVTM and CDR2 ANQGSEA. The CDR3 loop spans 11 amino acids. CDR3 sequence (DNA): TGCAGCGTTGAAAGCGGCTACGAGCAGTACTTC. Its translation: CSVESGYEQYF.

The chain links TRBV4-1 to TRBJ1-5, with a tentative D call TRBD1 (5 bases). Looked up from germline, CDR1 is MGHRA and CDR2 is YSYEKL. The CDR3 spans 15 residues. The V gene lost 1 base and the J gene lost 4 bases, with 11 bases spanning the gap. DNA for the CDR3: TGCGCCAGCAGCCAAGGGGGCAGGCCTAATCAGCCCCAGCATTTT. This encodes CASSQGGRPNQPQHF.

Comment on this clone: One junction end disagrees with the germline gene, perhaps due to a read error. The chain has TRBV11-1 and TRBJ2-7; 9 nucleotides agree with TRBD2. Germline assignment: CDR1 SGHAT and CDR2 FQDESV (reference sequence). The CDR3 is 13 residues long. For the CDR3, the DNA is TGTGCCAGCAGCGTAGCGGGGGCCTACGAGCAGTACTTC. Protein: CASSVAGAYEQYF.